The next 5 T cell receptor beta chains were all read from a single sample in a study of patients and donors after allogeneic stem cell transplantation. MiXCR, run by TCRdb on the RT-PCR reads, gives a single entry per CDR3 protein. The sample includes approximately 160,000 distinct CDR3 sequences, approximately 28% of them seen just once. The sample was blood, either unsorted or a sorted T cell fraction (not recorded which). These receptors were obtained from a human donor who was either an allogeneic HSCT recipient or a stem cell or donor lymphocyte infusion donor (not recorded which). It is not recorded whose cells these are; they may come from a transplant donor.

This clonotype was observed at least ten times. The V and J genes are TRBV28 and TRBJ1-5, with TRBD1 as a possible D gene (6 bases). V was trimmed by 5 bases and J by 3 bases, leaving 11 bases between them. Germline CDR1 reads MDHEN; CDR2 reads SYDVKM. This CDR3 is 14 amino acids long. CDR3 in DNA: TGTGCCAGCAGTCTCGACAGGTTCAATCAGCCCCAGCATTTT. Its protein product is CASSLDRFNQPQHF.

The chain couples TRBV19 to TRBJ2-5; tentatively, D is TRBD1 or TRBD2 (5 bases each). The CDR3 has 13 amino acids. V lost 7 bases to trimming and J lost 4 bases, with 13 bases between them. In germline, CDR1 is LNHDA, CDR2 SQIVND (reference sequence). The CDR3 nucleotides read TGTGCCAGTACCCCCAACGGGGCAGAGACCCAGTACTTC. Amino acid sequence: CASTPNGAETQYF.

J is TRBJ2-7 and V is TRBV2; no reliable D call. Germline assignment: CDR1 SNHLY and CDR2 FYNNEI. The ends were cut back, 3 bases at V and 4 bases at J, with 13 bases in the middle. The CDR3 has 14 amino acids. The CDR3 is CASSDLGSAYEQYF. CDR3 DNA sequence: TGTGCCAGCAGTGATTTAGGATCGGCGTACGAGCAGTACTTC.

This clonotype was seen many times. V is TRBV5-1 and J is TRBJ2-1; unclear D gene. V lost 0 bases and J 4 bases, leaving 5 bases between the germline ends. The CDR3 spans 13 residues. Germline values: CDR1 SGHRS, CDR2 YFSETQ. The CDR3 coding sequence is TGCGCCAGCAGCTTGGACCAATACAATGAGCAGTTCTTC. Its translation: CASSLDQYNEQFF.

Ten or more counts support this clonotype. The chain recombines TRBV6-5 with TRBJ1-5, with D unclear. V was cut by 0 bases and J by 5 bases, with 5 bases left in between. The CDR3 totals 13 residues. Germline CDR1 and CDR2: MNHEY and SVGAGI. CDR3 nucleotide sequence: TGTGCCAGCAGTTACTCGGTCTATCAGCCCCAGCATTTT. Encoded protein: CASSYSVYQPQHF.